A selection of T cell receptor beta chains follows, all from one sample in a study of T cells after yellow fever vaccination. TCRdb re-called the 5' RACE reads with MiXCR, one entry per CDR3 protein. Of more than 65,000 distinct CDR3 sequences listed, about an eighth are singletons. The sequencing used CD8+ T cells not binding an NS4B(214-222) dextramer, sorted from PBMCs, collected around 3 weeks after the first yellow fever vaccination. All receptors derive from a man aged 18 to 29 who received the YFV17D yellow fever vaccine. Each CDR3 is given with its conserved first and last residue.

cdr3_length: 16; j_call: TRBJ1-1; v_call: TRBV4-2; cdr3_aa: CASSQDAGRASTEAFF
cdr3_length: 15; j_call: TRBJ2-1; v_call: TRBV27; cdr3_aa: CASSRLQSGYNEQFF
cdr3_length: 15; j_call: TRBJ2-1; v_call: TRBV4-2; cdr3_aa: CASKSLAGSYNEQFF
cdr3_length: 16; j_call: TRBJ1-1; v_call: TRBV7-9; cdr3_aa: CASSLARDGEGAEAFF
cdr3_length: 16; j_call: TRBJ1-5; v_call: TRBV4-2; cdr3_aa: CASSQEVGTGSQPQHF
cdr3_length: 11; j_call: TRBJ2-1; v_call: TRBV12-3/TRBV12-4; cdr3_aa: CASSTANEQFF
cdr3_length: 15; j_call: TRBJ2-7; v_call: TRBV4-1; cdr3_aa: CASSQGDSLHYEQYF
cdr3_length: 16; j_call: TRBJ1-2; v_call: TRBV27; cdr3_aa: CASSLLGPPVTHGYTF
cdr3_length: 14; j_call: TRBJ2-3; v_call: TRBV5-1; cdr3_aa: CASSFGREADTQYF
cdr3_length: 14; j_call: TRBJ2-1; v_call: TRBV5-6; cdr3_aa: CASSFRDWFNEQFF
cdr3_length: 12; j_call: TRBJ2-7; v_call: TRBV7-2; cdr3_aa: CASSGERYEQYF
cdr3_length: 14; j_call: TRBJ1-5; v_call: TRBV2; cdr3_aa: CASRIGQGHQPQHF
cdr3_length: 17; j_call: TRBJ2-1; v_call: TRBV7-9; cdr3_aa: CASSLAWRTRTGNEQFF
cdr3_length: 15; j_call: TRBJ2-3; v_call: TRBV5-5; cdr3_aa: CASSRTGRYADTQYF
cdr3_length: 15; j_call: TRBJ1-3; v_call: TRBV7-9; cdr3_aa: CASSRHIPSGNTIYF
cdr3_length: 18; j_call: TRBJ2-6; v_call: TRBV10-3; cdr3_aa: CAISESLAGFSGANVLTF
cdr3_length: 12; j_call: TRBJ2-1; v_call: TRBV24-1; cdr3_aa: CATSDYANEQFF
cdr3_length: 15; j_call: TRBJ1-1; v_call: TRBV3-1; cdr3_aa: CASSQGSGAGTEAFF
cdr3_length: 13; j_call: TRBJ2-7; v_call: TRBV12-3/TRBV12-4; cdr3_aa: CASSLERGHEQYF
cdr3_length: 15; j_call: TRBJ2-1; v_call: TRBV4-1; cdr3_aa: CASSQVTSSYNEQFF
cdr3_length: 14; j_call: TRBJ2-5; v_call: TRBV11-2; cdr3_aa: CASSLERGGETQYF
cdr3_length: 13; j_call: TRBJ2-7; v_call: TRBV11-1; cdr3_aa: CASSFSTNYEQYF
cdr3_length: 15; j_call: TRBJ2-1; v_call: TRBV7-2; cdr3_aa: CASSGLGGIYNEQFF
cdr3_length: 13; j_call: TRBJ1-1; v_call: TRBV4-1; cdr3_aa: CASRERENTEAFF
cdr3_length: 15; j_call: TRBJ2-2; v_call: TRBV7-2; cdr3_aa: CASSATLAGVGELFF